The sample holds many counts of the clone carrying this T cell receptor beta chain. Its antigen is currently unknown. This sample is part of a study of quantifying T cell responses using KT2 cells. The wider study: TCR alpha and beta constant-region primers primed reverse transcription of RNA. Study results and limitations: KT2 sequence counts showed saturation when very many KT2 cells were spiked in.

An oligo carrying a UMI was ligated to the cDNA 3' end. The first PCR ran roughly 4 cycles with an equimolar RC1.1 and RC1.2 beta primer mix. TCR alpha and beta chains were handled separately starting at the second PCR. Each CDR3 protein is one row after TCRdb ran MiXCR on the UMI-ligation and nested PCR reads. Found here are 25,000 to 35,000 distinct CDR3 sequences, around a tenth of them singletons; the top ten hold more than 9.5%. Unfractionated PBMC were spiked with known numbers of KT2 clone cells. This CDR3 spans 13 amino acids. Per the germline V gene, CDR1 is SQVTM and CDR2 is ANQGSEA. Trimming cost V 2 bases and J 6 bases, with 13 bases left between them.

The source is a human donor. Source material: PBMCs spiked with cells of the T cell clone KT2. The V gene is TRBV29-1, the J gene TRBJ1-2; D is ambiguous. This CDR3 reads CSVERLGGDGYTF. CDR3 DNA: TGCAGCGTTGAAAGGCTGGGCGGAGATGGCTACACCTTC.